The clone carrying this T cell receptor beta chain turned up a few times. As yet, its antigen is unknown. It was RNA transcripts that yielded the amplified TCR beta CDR3 regions. HTBI primers were used for first-round RT-PCR of the TCR CDR3. TCRdb recomputed calls from the multiplex PCR reads with MiXCR, one row per CDR3 protein. The sample includes approximately 560,000 distinct CDR3 sequences, roughly 50% of them seen just once. This record comes from a study of T cells in Graves' hyperthyroidism and ophthalmopathy. Study-level results: Stable hyperthyroidism and ophthalmopathy were separated using 13 V-J signatures. In the blood, most expanded thyroid clonotypes above 0.001 appeared as well.

The patients, who ranged from 18 to 65 in age, presented with newly diagnosed hyperthyroidism lasting under 2 months. Uncontrolled infection, other autoimmune disease, pregnancy or lactation barred patients from enrollment. Germline V gene sequence: CDR1 MGHDK, CDR2 SYGVNS. The junction had 17 bases not matched to a gene; V was cut back by 6 bases and J by 3 bases. The CDR3 has 18 amino acids. The sequenced sample consisted of peripheral blood or thyroid tissue (not recorded which). This sequence originates from a woman in her late teens or twenties with Graves' hyperthyroidism. This sequence joins TRBV25-1 and TRBJ1-2, with 9 bases that match TRBD1. DNA of the CDR3: TGTGCCAGCAGCTTAGCGGCGGACAGGGGACTATACGACTATGGCTACACCTTC. Translating gives CASSLAADRGLYDYGYTF.